Listed here is a single T cell receptor (beta chain). The antigen remains unidentified. This entry belongs to a study of T cell responses to AZD1222 COVID-19 vaccine. Broader study findings: Among vaccine-associated CD4 TCRs, coverage spanned spike, with dominance at 160-218 and 743-854. Repertoires were obtained only post-peak T cell response.

The CDR3 is 14 residues long. Germline CDR1 reads LGHNA; CDR2 reads YNFKEQ. Trimming shortened V by 4 bases and J by 5 bases, and 14 bases separated the two germline ends. Pooling of second doses given at about 4 or about 12 weeks was done. Profiling relied on immunoSEQ multiplex PCR, and the TCRdb table lists in-frame clones only, not all of them. The sample carries 90,000 to 130,000 clones, about 94% recorded once. The V and J genes are TRBV4-2 and TRBJ1-2, with D perhaps TRBD1 (5 bases). The sequence came from an adult who received the AZD1222 COVID-19 vaccine. The sequencing here drew on peripheral blood, taken 28 days after the second AZD1222 dose. The CDR3, as DNA: TGTGCCAGCAGCCCGGACGGGGAGGGGTATGGCTACACCTTC. Translation: CASSPDGEGYGYTF.